The TCR beta chain described here comes from a study of OX40 agonist ivuxolimab in advanced cancers. Study at large: The eligibility criteria allowed prior anti-PD-1, anti-PD-L1 or anti-CTLA-4 therapy, and around 40% had some. Regarding the study as a whole: The average count of expanded clones was higher among CD8+ T cells than among CD4+. Some patients without response likewise showed low normalized clonal expansion.

Notes on this clone: The antigen is not known.

Germline CDR1 reads MNHNY; CDR2 reads SVGAGI (reference sequence). V lost 6 bases, J lost 9 bases, and 7 bases stayed unmatched. CDR3 length: 12 amino acids. Method: immunoSEQ multiplex PCR; TCRdb's copy keeps in-frame clones and lacks some. The table lists 75,000 to 80,000 clones, nearly 95% of them singletons. The chain joins TRBV6-6 to TRBJ1-1, with 7 positions matching TRBD1. Here the sequenced sample was CD4+ or CD8+ T cells sorted from blood, taken in a trial of the OX40 agonist ivuxolimab. This clonotype originated in an adult with an advanced solid tumor such as melanoma, head and neck, liver or kidney cancer. DNA for the CDR3: TGTGCCAGCAGGAGGGACAGCTTAAAAGCTTTCTTT. This gives the protein CASRRDSLKAFF.